This TCR beta chain was captured by sequencing in a study of radiation and T cells in renal cell carcinoma. Time point indicated: blood 2 weeks post-SBRT. The treatment was: 15 Gy SBRT to primary tumor, nephrectomy 4 weeks later. The patient's renal cell carcinoma had clear cell pathology. This table comes from immunoSEQ multiplex PCR, and its TCRdb copy is limited to in-frame clones, with some not included. The sample holds about 150,000 clones, roughly 90% seen once. V was cut by 8 bases and J by 6 bases, with 13 bases left in between. The CDR3 runs 13 residues. Germline V gene lookup returns CDR1 SGHVS and CDR2 FQNEAQ.

The TCR comes from a woman in her forties or fifties with renal cell carcinoma. Sample: blood, taken from a patient whose treatment included radiotherapy and nephrectomy. The chain combines TRBV7-8 with TRBJ2-2; TRBD1 or TRBD2 may be the D gene (5 bases each). The CDR3 DNA reads as TGTGCCAGCCGGTCTAGGGGAGCCGGGGAGCTGTTTTTT. This encodes CASRSRGAGELFF.